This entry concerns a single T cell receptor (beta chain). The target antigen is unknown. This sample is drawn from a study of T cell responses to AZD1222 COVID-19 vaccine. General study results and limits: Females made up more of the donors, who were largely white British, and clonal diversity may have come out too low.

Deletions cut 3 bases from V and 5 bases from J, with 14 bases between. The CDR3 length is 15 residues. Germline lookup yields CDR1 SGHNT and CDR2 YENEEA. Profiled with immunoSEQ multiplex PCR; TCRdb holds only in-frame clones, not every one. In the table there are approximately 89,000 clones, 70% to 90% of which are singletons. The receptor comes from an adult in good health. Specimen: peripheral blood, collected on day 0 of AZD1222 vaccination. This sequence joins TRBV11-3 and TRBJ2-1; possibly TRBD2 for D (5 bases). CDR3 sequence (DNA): TGTGCCAGCAGCTTTGGCAGCGGTAAGGACAATGAGCAGTTCTTC. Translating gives CASSFGSGKDNEQFF.